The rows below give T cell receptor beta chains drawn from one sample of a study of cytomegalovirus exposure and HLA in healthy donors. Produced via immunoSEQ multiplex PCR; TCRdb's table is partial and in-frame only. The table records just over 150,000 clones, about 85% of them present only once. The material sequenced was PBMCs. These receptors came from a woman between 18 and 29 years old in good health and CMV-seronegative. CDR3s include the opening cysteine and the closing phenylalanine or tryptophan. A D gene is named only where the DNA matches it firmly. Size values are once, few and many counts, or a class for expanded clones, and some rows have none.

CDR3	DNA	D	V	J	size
CASSLAGVSYNEQFF	TGTGCCAGCAGCTTAGCGGGGGTTTCCTACAATGAGCAGTTCTTC	TRBD2	TRBV5-5	TRBJ2-1	.
CASSQPDSGTNNEQFF	TGCGCCAGCAGCCAACCGGATAGCGGGACAAACAATGAGCAGTTCTTC	TRBD2	TRBV5-1	TRBJ2-1	.
CSVDGTGENYGYTF	TGCAGCGTTGACGGGACAGGGGAAAACTATGGCTACACCTTC	TRBD1	TRBV29-1	TRBJ1-2	once
CASSPQGDTEAFF	TGTGCCAGCAGCCCACAGGGAGACACTGAAGCTTTCTTT	.	TRBV7-9	TRBJ1-1	.
CASGRRLSEAFF	TGTGCCAGCGGAAGGAGACTCTCCGAAGCTTTCTTT	.	TRBV28	TRBJ1-1	.
CASSFVSGGASKNIQYF	TGTGCCAGCAGCTTTGTAAGCGGGGGGGCGTCCAAAAACATTCAGTACTTC	TRBD2	TRBV11-1	TRBJ2-4	.
CASSEARLAGTKNEQFF	TGTGCCAGCAGTGAAGCCCGCCTAGCGGGGACCAAAAATGAGCAGTTCTTC	TRBD2	TRBV2	TRBJ2-1	.
CASGRLQGHRGTSDYEQYF	TGCGCCAGCGGGAGACTGCAGGGACACAGGGGGACTAGCGACTACGAGCAGTACTTC	TRBD2	TRBV10-1	TRBJ2-7	.
CAINSSGGENSPLHF	TGTGCCATCAATTCTTCAGGGGGCGAAAATTCACCCCTCCACTTT	TRBD1	TRBV10-3	TRBJ1-6	few
CASSLGGGSADTQYF	TGTGCCAGCAGCTTAGGAGGCGGGAGCGCAGATACGCAGTATTTT	TRBD2	TRBV7-8	TRBJ2-3	.
CASGTRMGGNTEAFF	TGTGCCAGTGGTACCCGGATGGGGGGGAACACTGAAGCTTTCTTT	.	TRBV19	TRBJ1-1	.
CSGGQGQEEQYF	TGCAGCGGGGGACAGGGGCAGGAAGAGCAGTACTTC	TRBD1	TRBV29-1	TRBJ2-7	.
CSADRVHGYTF	TGCAGCGCCGACAGGGTTCATGGCTACACCTTC	TRBD1	TRBV20-1	TRBJ1-2	.
CARSDRVSSTGELFF	TGTGCCAGGTCGGACAGGGTTTCGAGCACCGGGGAGCTGTTTTTT	.	TRBV21-1	TRBJ2-2	.
CASSQDSGKSDTQYF	TGCGCCAGCAGCCAAGATAGCGGGAAGTCAGATACGCAGTATTTT	TRBD2	TRBV4-3	TRBJ2-3	.
CASSVYRGPAYEQYF	TGTGCCAGTAGTGTATACAGGGGACCCGCCTACGAGCAGTACTTC	TRBD1	TRBV19	TRBJ2-7	.
CASRGGGTGELFF	TGTGCCAGCAGGGGGGGTGGCACCGGGGAGCTGTTTTTT	.	TRBV27	TRBJ2-2	.
CSAVDDRAYEQYF	TGCAGCGCTGTGGATGACAGGGCCTACGAGCAGTACTTC	TRBD1	TRBV29-1	TRBJ2-7	.
CASSQELGAGALYNEQFF	TGTGCCAGCAGCCAAGAATTAGGAGCGGGGGCGCTCTACAATGAGCAGTTCTTC	TRBD2	TRBV4-2	TRBJ2-1	few
CASSEQGGEAEAFF	TGTGCCAGCAGTGAACAAGGGGGCGAGGCTGAAGCTTTCTTT	TRBD1	TRBV2	TRBJ1-1	once
CASSPNSLLGEQYF	TGTGCCAGCAGTCCCAACTCGTTACTCGGCGAGCAGTACTTC	.	TRBV27	TRBJ2-7	.
CASTGTGRGEKLFF	TGTGCCAGCACAGGGACAGGCCGGGGGGAAAAACTGTTTTTT	TRBD1	TRBV2	TRBJ1-4	.
CASSLGLAGGIYEQYF	TGTGCCAGCAGCTTGGGACTAGCGGGGGGGATCTACGAGCAGTACTTC	TRBD2	TRBV7-8	TRBJ2-7	.
CAWMGADGYNSPLHF	TGTGCCTGGATGGGGGCAGACGGATATAATTCACCCCTCCACTTT	.	TRBV30	TRBJ1-6	.
CASSSGDLTVGGELFF	TGTGCCAGTAGTTCAGGGGACCTGACAGTTGGCGGGGAGCTGTTTTTT	.	TRBV19	TRBJ2-2	once
CASSVSSGASYNEQFF	TGTGCCAGCAGCGTCAGTAGCGGGGCCTCCTACAATGAGCAGTTCTTC	TRBD2	TRBV11-2	TRBJ2-1	.